The clone carrying this T cell receptor beta chain showed up many times. What it binds is unknown. From germline, CDR1 is LGHDT and CDR2 YNNKEL (reference sequence). Trimming cost V 4 bases and J 8 bases; bases outside gene matches: 9. The CDR3 covers 15 residues. The data derive from a study of identical twins. Study outcomes and limitations: Abundant cord blood beta clonotypes carried fewer insertions; memory repertoires showed none. Out-of-frame alpha sequences shared by twins showed excess low generation probability. Monozygotic twin pairs showed more out-of-frame TCR alpha sharing than models estimated.

The cDNA had a unique molecular identifier and a template-switch universal primer site. One entry per CDR3 protein results from TCRdb running MiXCR on the 5' RACE reads. The table lists just under 650,000 distinct CDR3 sequences, roughly 7.1% of them singletons. The sample was also linked to a second study, of yellow fever vaccine responses in identical twins.

Sequenced material: PBMCs. The chain couples TRBV3-1 to TRBJ1-2; 11 nucleotides line up with TRBD1. The clonotype comes from a woman between 18 and 29 years old in good health. CDR3 bases: TGTGCCAGCAGCCTGGACAGGGGGCAGGGACGGGGCTACACCTTC. Translated: CASSLDRGQGRGYTF.